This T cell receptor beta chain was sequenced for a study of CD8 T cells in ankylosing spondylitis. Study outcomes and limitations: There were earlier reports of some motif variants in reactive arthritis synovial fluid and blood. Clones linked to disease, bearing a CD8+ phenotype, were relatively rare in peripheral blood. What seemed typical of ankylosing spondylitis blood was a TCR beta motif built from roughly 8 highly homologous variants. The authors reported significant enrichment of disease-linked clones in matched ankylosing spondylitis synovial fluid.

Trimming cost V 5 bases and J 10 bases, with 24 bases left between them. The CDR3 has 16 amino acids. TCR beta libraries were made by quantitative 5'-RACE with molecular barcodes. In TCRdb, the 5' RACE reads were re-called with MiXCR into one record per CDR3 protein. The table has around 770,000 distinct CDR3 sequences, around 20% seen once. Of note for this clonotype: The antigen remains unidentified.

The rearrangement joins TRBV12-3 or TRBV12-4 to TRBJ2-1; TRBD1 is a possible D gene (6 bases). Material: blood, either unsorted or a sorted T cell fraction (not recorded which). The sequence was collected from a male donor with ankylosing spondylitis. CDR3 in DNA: TGTGCCAGCAGTAATTTGGTGGGACAAAAGGGCCTAGAGCAGTTCTTC. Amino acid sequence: CASSNLVGQKGLEQFF.